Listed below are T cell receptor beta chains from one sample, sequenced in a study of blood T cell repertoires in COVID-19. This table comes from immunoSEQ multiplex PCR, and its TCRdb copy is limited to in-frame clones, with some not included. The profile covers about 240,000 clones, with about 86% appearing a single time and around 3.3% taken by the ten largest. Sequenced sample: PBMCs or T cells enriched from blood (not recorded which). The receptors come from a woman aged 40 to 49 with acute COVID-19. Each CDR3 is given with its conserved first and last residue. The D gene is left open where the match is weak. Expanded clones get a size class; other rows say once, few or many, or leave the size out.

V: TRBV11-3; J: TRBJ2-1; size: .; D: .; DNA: TGTGCCAGATCAAATTACAATGAGCAGTTCTTC; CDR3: CARSNYNEQFF
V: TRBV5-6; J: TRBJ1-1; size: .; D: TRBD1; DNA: TGTGCCAGCAGCTTCCGGGACAGTCCTAGTGGAGCTTTCTTT; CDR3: CASSFRDSPSGAFF
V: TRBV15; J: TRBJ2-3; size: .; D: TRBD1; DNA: TGTGCCACCAGCAGTACCAAGGACAGGGACACAGATACGCAGTATTTT; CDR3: CATSSTKDRDTDTQYF
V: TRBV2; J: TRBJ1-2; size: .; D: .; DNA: TGTGCCTCAAAACCCAGGGGCTTGAACTATGGCTACACCTTC; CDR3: CASKPRGLNYGYTF
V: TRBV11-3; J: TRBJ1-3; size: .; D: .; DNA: TGTGCCAGCAGCTTACTGGACGGGGTTTATGGAAACACCATATATTTT; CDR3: CASSLLDGVYGNTIYF
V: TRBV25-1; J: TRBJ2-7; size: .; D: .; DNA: TGTGCCAGCAGTGAAGAGGTGGCGGGGGAGCAGTACTTC; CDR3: CASSEEVAGEQYF
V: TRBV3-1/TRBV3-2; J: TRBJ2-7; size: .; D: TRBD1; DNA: TGTGCCAGCTCAACCCGGGACAGGCCCCGTGAGCAGTACTTC; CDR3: CASSTRDRPREQYF
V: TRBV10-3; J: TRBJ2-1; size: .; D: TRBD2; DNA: TGTGCCATCAGGGGAAATCGGGAGGGCGGCAATGAGCAGTTCTTC; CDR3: CAIRGNREGGNEQFF
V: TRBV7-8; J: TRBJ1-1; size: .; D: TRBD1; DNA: TGTGCCAGCAGCTCACGAAACAGGGGGCAGACTGAAGCTTTCTTT; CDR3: CASSSRNRGQTEAFF
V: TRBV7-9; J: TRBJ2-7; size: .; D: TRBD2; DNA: TGTGCCAGCAGCTTATCAGCGGGAGGGGACGAGCAGTACTTC; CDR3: CASSLSAGGDEQYF
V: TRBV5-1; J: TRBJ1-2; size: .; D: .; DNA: TGCGCCAGCAAATTGGACACCAACTATGGCTACACCTTC; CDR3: CASKLDTNYGYTF
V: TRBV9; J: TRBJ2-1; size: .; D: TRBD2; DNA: TGTGCCAGCAGCCCGGGGGCCTATAGCGGGAGACTTGGTGGGTCCTACAATGAGCAGTTCTTC; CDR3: CASSPGAYSGRLGGSYNEQFF
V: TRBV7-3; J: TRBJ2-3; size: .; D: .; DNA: TGTGCCAGCAAGCCATTACCCAGCACAGATACGCAGTATTTT; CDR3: CASKPLPSTDTQYF
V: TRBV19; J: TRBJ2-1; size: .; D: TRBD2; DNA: TGTGCCAGTAGTATCGGGACTAGCGGACAGTTCTTC; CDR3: CASSIGTSGQFF
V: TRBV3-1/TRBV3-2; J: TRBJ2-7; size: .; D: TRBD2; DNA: TGTGCCAGCAGCCAAGATGGGCTAGCGGGAAGCGAGCAGTACTTC; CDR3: CASSQDGLAGSEQYF
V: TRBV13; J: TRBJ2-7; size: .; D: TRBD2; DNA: TGTGCCAGCAGCCATCGGGAGGCAGAATACGAGCAGTACTTC; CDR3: CASSHREAEYEQYF
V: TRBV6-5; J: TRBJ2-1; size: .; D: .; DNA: TGTGCCAGCAGTTACTCTCTAGCGAGAAACAATGAGCAGTTCTTC; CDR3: CASSYSLARNNEQFF
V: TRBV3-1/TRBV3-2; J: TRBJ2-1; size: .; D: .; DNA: TGTGCCAGCAGCCCTTCATCAAACTGGAATGAGCAGTTCTTC; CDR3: CASSPSSNWNEQFF
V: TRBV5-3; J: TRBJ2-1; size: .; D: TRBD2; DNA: TGTGCCAGAAGCTTGATTTTTACTAGCGGGAGTTTAGGGTCCTACAATGAGCAGTTCTTC; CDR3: CARSLIFTSGSLGSYNEQFF
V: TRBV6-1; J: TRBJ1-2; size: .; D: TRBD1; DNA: TGTGCCAGCAGTGTAGGACCGGGACAGGGGGCGCCTGGCTACACCTTC; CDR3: CASSVGPGQGAPGYTF
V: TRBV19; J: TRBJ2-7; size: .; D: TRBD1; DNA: TGTGCCAGTAACTGGAGAGCAGGGGGCGAGTCCTACGAGCAGTACTTC; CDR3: CASNWRAGGESYEQYF
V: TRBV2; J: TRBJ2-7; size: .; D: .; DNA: TGTGCCAGCAGTGAAACCGGGGATGAGCAGTACTTC; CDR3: CASSETGDEQYF
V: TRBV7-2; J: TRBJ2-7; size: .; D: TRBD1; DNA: TGTGCCAGCAGCTTCGGGACAGACCCGGGTGTCGAGCAGTACTTC; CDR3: CASSFGTDPGVEQYF
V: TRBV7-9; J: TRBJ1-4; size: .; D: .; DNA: TGTGCCAGCAGTTCTATGCCGGGGGATTATGAAAAACTGTTTTTT; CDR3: CASSSMPGDYEKLFF
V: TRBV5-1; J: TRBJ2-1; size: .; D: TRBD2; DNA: TGCGCCAGCAGCTTGTCTAGCGGGAGCCCCTACAATGAGCAGTTCTTC; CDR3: CASSLSSGSPYNEQFF
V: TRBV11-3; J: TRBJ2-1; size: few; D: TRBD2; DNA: TGTGCCAGCAGCTTAGTGGGAGGGCCGGGCAATGAGCAGTTCTTC; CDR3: CASSLVGGPGNEQFF
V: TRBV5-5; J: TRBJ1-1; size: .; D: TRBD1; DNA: TGTGCCAGCAGCCGCCAGATAGGGGGCGATTGGGTCACTGAAGCTTTCTTT; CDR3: CASSRQIGGDWVTEAFF
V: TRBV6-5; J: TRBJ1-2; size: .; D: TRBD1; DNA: TGTGCCAGCAGTAGGGGACAGTTCCCGAACTATGGCTACACCTTC; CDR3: CASSRGQFPNYGYTF
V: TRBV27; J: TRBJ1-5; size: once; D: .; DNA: TGTGCCAGCAGTTCGGACAGTTATCAGCCCCAGCATTTT; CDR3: CASSSDSYQPQHF
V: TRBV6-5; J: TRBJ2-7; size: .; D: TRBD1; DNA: TGTGCCAGCAGCTCGGACAGGGGGCCCTACGAGCAGTACTTC; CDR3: CASSSDRGPYEQYF
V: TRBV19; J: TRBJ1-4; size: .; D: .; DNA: TGTGCCAGTAGTTCTAGGGGATCTTTTGAAAAACTGTTTTTT; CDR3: CASSSRGSFEKLFF
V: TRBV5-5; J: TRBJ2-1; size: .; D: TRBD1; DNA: TGTGCCAGCAGCCCGGACAGGGTGGAGTTCTTC; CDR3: CASSPDRVEFF
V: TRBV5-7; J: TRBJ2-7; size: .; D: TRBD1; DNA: TGTGCCAGCAGCAATAAAAATACAGGGGACTCCTACGAGCAGTACTTC; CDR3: CASSNKNTGDSYEQYF
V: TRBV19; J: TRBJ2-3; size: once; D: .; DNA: TGTGCCAGTAGTATATCCGCGATCACAGATACGCAGTATTTT; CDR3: CASSISAITDTQYF
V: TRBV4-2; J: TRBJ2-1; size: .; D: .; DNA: TGTGCCAGCAGCCAAGAGCGAGGGAATGAGCAGTTCTTC; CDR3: CASSQERGNEQFF
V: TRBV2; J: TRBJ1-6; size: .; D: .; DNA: TGTGCCAGCAGCGCCTCTCAAGCTGGTAATTCACCCCTCCACTTT; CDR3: CASSASQAGNSPLHF
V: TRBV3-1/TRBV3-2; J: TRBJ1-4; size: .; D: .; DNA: TGTGCCAGCAGCCAGACAGGAGCCACTGAAAAACTGTTTTTT; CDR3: CASSQTGATEKLFF
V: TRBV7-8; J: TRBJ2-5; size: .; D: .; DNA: TGTGCCAGCAGCCACGGACACGAGCAAGAGACCCAGTACTTC; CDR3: CASSHGHEQETQYF
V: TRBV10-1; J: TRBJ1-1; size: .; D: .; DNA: TGCGCCAGCAGTGAGGCGGGGCAGGTCACTGAAGCTTTCTTT; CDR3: CASSEAGQVTEAFF
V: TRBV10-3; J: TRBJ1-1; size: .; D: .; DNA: TGTGCCATCAGTGAGTCAGGGGTCGGCACTGAAGCTTTCTTT; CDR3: CAISESGVGTEAFF
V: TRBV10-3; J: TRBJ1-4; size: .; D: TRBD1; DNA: TGTGCCATCAGTCGGACAGGGGGAAATGAAAAACTGTTTTTT; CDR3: CAISRTGGNEKLFF
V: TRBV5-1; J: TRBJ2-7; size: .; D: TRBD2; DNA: TGCGCCAGCAGCTTTAGCGGGGAATTCTACGAGCAGTACTTC; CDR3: CASSFSGEFYEQYF
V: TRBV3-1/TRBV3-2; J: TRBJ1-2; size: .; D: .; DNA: TGTGCCAGCAGCCAAGATGGGCGTTATGGCTACACCTTC; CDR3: CASSQDGRYGYTF
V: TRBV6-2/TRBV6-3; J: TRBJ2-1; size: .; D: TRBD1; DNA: TGTGCCAGCAGTTACTCGATGAGACAGGGTGCCAATGAGCAGTTCTTC; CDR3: CASSYSMRQGANEQFF
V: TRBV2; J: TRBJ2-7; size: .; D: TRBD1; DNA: TGTGCCAGCGAGACCCGGGACAGGTCTTACGAGCAGTACTTC; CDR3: CASETRDRSYEQYF
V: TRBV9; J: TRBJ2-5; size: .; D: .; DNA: TGTGCCAGCAGCCCTCCGGTAGGGTTAGGGGAAGAGACCCAGTACTTC; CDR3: CASSPPVGLGEETQYF